This T cell receptor beta chain was captured by sequencing in a study of OX40 agonist ivuxolimab in advanced cancers. Looking at the study overall: A partial response was reached by three patients: one with hepatocellular carcinoma and two with cutaneous melanoma. Study findings and constraints: There were also nonresponders showing low normalized T-cell clonal expansion.

To note about this clone: What it binds is unknown.

CDR3 length equals 17 residues. Looked up from germline, CDR1 is LGHNA and CDR2 is YSLEER. V was cut by 0 bases and J by 7 bases, with 18 bases left in between. It was autoimmune disease history or systemic immunosuppression that excluded patients. Libraries were prepared by immunoSEQ multiplex PCR; TCRdb keeps only in-frame clonotypes and omits some of them. The sample contains around 95,000 clones, around 92% of which appear only once. The sequences come from CD4+ or CD8+ T cells sorted from blood, collected in a trial of the OX40 agonist ivuxolimab. The chain couples TRBV4-3 to TRBJ1-4; D is possibly TRBD1 (5 bases). The source of this sequence is an adult with an advanced solid tumor such as melanoma, head and neck, liver or kidney cancer. The CDR3 coding sequence is TGCGCCAGCAGCCAAGATCTTGGGGCTAGTACAGGTGAAAAACTGTTTTTT. It encodes CASSQDLGASTGEKLFF.